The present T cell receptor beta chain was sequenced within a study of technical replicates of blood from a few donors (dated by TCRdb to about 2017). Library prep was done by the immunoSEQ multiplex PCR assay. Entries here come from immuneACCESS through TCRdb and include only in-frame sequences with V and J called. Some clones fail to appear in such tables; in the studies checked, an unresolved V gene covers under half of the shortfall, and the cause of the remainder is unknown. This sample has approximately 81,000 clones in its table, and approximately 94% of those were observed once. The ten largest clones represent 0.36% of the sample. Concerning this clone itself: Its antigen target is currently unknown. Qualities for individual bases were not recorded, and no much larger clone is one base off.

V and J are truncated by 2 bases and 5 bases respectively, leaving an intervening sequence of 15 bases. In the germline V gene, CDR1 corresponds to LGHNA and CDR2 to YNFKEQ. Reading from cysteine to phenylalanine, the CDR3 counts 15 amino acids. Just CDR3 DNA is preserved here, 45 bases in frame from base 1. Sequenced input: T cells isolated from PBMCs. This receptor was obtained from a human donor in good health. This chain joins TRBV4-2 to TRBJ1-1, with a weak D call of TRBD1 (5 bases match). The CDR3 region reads CASSQHGGAGTEAFF. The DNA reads TGTGCCAGCAGCCAACACGGCGGGGCCGGGACTGAAGCTTTCTTT.